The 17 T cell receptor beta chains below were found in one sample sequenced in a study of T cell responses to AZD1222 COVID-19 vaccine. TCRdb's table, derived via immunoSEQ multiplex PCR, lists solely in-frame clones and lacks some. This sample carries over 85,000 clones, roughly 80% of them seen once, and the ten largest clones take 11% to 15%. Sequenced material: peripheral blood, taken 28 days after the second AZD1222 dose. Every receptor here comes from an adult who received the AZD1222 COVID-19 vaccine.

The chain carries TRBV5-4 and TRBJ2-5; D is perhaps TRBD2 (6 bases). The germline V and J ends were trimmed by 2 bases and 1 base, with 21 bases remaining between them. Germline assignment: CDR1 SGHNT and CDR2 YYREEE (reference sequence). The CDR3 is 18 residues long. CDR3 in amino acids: CASSFHVSGRYRQETQYF. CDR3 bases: TGTGCCAGCAGCTTCCACGTCAGCGGGCGGTACCGCCAAGAGACCCAGTACTTC.

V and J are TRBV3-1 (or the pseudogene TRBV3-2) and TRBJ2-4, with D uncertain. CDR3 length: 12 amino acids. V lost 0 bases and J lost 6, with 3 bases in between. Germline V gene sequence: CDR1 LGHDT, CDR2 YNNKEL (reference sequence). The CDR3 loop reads CASSQDRNIQYF. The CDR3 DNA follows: TGTGCCAGCAGCCAAGACAGAAACATTCAGTACTTC.

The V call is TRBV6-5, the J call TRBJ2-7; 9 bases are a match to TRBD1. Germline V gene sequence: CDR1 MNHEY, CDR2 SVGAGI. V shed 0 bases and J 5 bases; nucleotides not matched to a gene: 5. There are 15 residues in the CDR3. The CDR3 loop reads CASSYSGTGIHEQYF. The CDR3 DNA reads TGTGCCAGCAGTTACTCCGGGACAGGGATCCACGAGCAGTACTTC.

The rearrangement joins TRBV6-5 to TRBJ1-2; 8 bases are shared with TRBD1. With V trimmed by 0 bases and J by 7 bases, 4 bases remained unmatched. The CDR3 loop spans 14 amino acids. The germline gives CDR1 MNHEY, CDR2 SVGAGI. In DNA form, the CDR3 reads TGTGCCAGCAGTTACTCGCAGGGGGCGGGTGGCTACACCTTC. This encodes CASSYSQGAGGYTF.

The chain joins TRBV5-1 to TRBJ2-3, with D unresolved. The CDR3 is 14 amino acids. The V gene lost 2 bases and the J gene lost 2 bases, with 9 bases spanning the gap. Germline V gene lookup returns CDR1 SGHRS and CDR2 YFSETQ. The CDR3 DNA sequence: TGCGCCAGCAGCTTTTCGTCCTACACAGATACGCAGTATTTT. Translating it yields CASSFSSYTDTQYF.

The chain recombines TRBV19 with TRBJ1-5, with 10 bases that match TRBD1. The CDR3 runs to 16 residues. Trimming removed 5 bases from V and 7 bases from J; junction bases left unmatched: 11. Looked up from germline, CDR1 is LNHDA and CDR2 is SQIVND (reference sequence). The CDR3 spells CASSLTRGQGVQPQHF. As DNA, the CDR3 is TGTGCCAGTAGTCTCACCCGAGGACAGGGGGTCCAGCCCCAGCATTTT. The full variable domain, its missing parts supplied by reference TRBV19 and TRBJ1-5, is DGGITQSPKYLFRKEGQNVTLSCEQNLNHDAMYWYRQDPGQGLRLIYYSQIVNDFQKGDIAEGYSVSREKKESFPLTVTSAQKNPTAFYLCASSLTRGQGVQPQHFGDGTRLSIL.

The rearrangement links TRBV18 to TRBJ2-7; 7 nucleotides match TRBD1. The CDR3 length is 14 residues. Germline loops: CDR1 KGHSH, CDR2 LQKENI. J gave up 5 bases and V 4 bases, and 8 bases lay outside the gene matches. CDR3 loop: CASSHPGQWDEQYF. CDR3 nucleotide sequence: TGTGCCAGCTCACATCCGGGACAGTGGGACGAGCAGTACTTC.

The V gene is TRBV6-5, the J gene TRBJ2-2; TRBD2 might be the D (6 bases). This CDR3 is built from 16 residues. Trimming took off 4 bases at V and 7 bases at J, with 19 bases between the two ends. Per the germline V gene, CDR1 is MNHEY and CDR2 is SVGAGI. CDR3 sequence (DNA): TGTGCCAGCAGTTCTCCCACCGAGAGGGGAGGCGGGGAGCTGTTTTTT. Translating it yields CASSSPTERGGGELFF.

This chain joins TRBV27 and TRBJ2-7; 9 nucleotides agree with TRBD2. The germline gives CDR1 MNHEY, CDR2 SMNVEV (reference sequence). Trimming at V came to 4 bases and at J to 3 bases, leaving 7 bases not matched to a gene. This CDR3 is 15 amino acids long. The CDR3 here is CASSSLAGNHYEQYF. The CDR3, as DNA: TGTGCCAGCAGTTCGCTAGCGGGAAACCACTACGAGCAGTACTTC.

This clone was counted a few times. The CDR3 sequence: CASSEAGSGVELFF. In DNA form, the CDR3 reads TGTGCCAGCAGTGAAGCTGGATCAGGGGTAGAACTGTTTTTT. This chain joins TRBV2 and TRBJ1-4; weak D call: TRBD1 (6 bases). Trimming left V 0 bases short and J 12 bases short, with 14 bases between. Germline lookup yields CDR1 SNHLY and CDR2 FYNNEI. This CDR3 comprises 14 residues.

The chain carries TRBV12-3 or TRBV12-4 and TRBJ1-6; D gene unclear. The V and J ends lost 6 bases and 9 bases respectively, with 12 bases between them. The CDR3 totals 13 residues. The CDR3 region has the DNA TGTGCCAGCAGCCCTGGCAGTGGTTCACCCCTCCACTTT. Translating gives CASSPGSGSPLHF.

The DNA of the CDR3 is TGTGCCAGCAGCCCCTCTGGGACTGAAGCTTTCTTT. Its protein product is CASSPSGTEAFF. The rearrangement joins TRBV7-2 to TRBJ1-1; no firm D call. The CDR3 runs 12 residues. The ends were cut back, 5 bases at V and 5 bases at J, with 9 bases in the middle. Germline CDR1 is SGHTA and CDR2 is FQGNSA.

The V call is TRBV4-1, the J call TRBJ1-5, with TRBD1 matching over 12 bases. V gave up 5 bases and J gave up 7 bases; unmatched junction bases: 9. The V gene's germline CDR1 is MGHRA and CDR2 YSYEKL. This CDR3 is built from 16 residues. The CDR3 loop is CASSTQTGTGGQPQHF. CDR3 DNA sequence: TGCGCCAGCAGCACACAGACCGGGACAGGGGGCCAGCCCCAGCATTTT.

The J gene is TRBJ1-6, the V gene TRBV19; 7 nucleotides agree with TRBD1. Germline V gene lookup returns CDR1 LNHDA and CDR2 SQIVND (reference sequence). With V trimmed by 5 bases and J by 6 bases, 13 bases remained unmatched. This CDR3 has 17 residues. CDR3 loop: CASSPGTARSLNSPLHF. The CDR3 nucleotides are TGTGCCAGTAGTCCAGGGACAGCTAGAAGCCTTAATTCACCCCTCCACTTT.

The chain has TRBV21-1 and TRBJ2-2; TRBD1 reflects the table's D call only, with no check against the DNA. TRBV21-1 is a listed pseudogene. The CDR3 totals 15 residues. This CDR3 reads CASSPSEGEGGELFF. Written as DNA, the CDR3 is TGTGCCAGCAGTCCAAGCGAGGGGGAAGGCGGGGAGCTGTTTTTT.

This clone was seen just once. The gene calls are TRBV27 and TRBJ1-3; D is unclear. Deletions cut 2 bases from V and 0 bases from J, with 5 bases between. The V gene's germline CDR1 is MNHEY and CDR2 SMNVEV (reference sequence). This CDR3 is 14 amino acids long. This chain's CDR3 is CASSLDVSGNTIYF. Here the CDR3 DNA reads TGTGCCAGCAGTTTAGACGTCTCTGGAAACACCATATATTTT.

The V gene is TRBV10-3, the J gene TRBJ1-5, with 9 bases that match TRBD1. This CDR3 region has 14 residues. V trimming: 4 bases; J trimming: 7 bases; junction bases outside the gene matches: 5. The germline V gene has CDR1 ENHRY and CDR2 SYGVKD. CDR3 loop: CAISAGQGGQPQHF. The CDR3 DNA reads TGTGCCATCAGTGCGGGACAGGGCGGACAGCCCCAGCATTTT.